Following are 8 T cell receptor beta chains from one sample sequenced in a study of blood T cell repertoires in COVID-19. This table comes from immunoSEQ multiplex PCR, and its TCRdb copy is limited to in-frame clones, with some not included. The sample has about 320,000 clones, roughly 85% seen once; the top ten hold just over 7%. The specimen sequenced was peripheral blood. These receptors were collected from a human donor in a cohort sampled during active COVID-19.

The V call is TRBV15, the J call TRBJ1-2; D is uncertain. V was pared by 0 bases and J by 5 bases, with 10 bases between. Germline V gene sequence: CDR1 LNHNV, CDR2 YYDKDF (reference sequence). This CDR3 is 14 amino acids long. CDR3 sequence: CATSREDSLYGYTF. The CDR3 DNA is TGTGCCACCAGCAGAGAGGACTCATTATATGGCTACACCTTC.

The rearrangement links TRBV19 to TRBJ2-1, with D tentatively TRBD1 (5 bases). CDR3 length: 13 residues. Per the germline V gene, CDR1 is LNHDA and CDR2 is SQIVND (reference sequence). Trimming cost V 10 bases and J 9 bases, with 19 bases left between them. In nucleotides, the CDR3 is TGTGCCACCCGGCGTGGGGCGTTAGGTGAGCAGTTCTTC. Translating gives CATRRGALGEQFF.

A single count supports this clone. This chain joins TRBV4-1 and TRBJ2-1, with 8 nucleotides matching TRBD2. The CDR3 sequence is 16 residues long. After removal of 0 bases from V and 8 bases from J, the junction contained 9 bases not matched to a gene. Germline V lookup: CDR1 MGHRA, CDR2 YSYEKL. The DNA of the CDR3 is TGCGCCAGCAGCCAAGATAAACCTAGCGGGTGGGATGAGCAGTTCTTC. Translation: CASSQDKPSGWDEQFF.

There are many counts of this clone. V gene TRBV6-5 combines with J gene TRBJ1-6, with D possibly being TRBD1 (5 bases). This CDR3 spans 16 amino acids. V was clipped by 4 bases and J by 9 bases, with 19 bases between them. Per the germline V gene, CDR1 is MNHEY and CDR2 is SVGAGI. CDR3 region: CASSSHRLKGSSPLHF. In DNA, the CDR3 is TGTGCCAGCAGTTCCCACAGGTTAAAAGGAAGTTCACCCCTCCACTTT.

CDR3 in DNA: TGTGCCAGCAGCGGACTCGGGACAGGTGGGGAAAAACTGTTTTTT. It yields the protein CASSGLGTGGEKLFF. V usage is TRBV2 and J usage is TRBJ1-4, with 8 bases that match TRBD1. Germline CDR1 reads SNHLY; CDR2 reads FYNNEI. This CDR3 spans 15 amino acids. Germline trimming cut 6 bases from V and 8 bases from J; bases unmatched to any gene: 11.

The chain employs TRBV3-1 (or the pseudogene TRBV3-2) and TRBJ1-6, with TRBD1 identical over 8 bases. The CDR3 length is 16 residues. Per germline, CDR1 LGHDT and CDR2 YNNKEL (reference sequence). The J segment lost 6 bases and the V segment lost 4 bases, leaving 8 bases of the junction unmatched. In DNA, the CDR3 is TGTGCCAGCAGCCGCAATTCCGGGACAGGTAATTCACCCCTCCACTTT. Translated: CASSRNSGTGNSPLHF.

This chain joins TRBV7-3 and TRBJ2-5; perhaps TRBD2 as D (6 bases). The V end was cut by 0 bases, the J end by 4 bases, with 18 bases between. CDR3 length: 17 amino acids. Germline-derived CDR1 and CDR2 are SGHTA and FQGTGA. For the CDR3, the DNA is TGTGCCAGCAGCTTAACGGGGGGACGGCTGGGTGGAGAGACCCAGTACTTC. Protein: CASSLTGGRLGGETQYF.

The V gene is TRBV9, the J gene TRBJ2-2; D might be TRBD1 (5 bases). From germline, CDR1 is SGDLS and CDR2 YYNGEE. This CDR3 spans 16 amino acids. V was trimmed by 2 bases and J by 5 bases, leaving 16 bases between them. The CDR3 here is CASSVGRVMRTGELFF. Here the CDR3 DNA reads TGTGCCAGCAGCGTGGGCAGGGTCATGAGGACCGGGGAGCTGTTTTTT.